The 12 T cell receptor beta chains given below trace back to one sample, sequenced in a study of CD8 T cells in ankylosing spondylitis. These receptors' antigens are unknown. One entry per CDR3 protein results from TCRdb running MiXCR on the 5' RACE reads. The sample has about 540,000 distinct CDR3 sequences, about 13% seen once. Study results and caveats: There was a TCR beta motif, made of several highly homologous variants, that appeared characteristic of ankylosing spondylitis blood.

The sequencing input was blood, either unsorted or a sorted T cell fraction (not recorded which). These receptors all stem from a male donor with ankylosing spondylitis.

This clonotype was counted only a few times. The rearrangement joins TRBV5-1 to TRBJ2-3; the D gene is possibly TRBD1 (5 bases). CDR3 length: 14 amino acids. V lost 1 base and J lost 6, with 12 bases in between. CDR1 and CDR2 (germline): SGHRS, YFSETQ. The CDR3 reads CASSLMWAGDTQYF. In DNA, the CDR3 is TGCGCCAGCAGCTTGATGTGGGCAGGGGATACGCAGTATTTT.

The chain couples TRBV5-5 to TRBJ1-1, with unresolved D. Germline V gene lookup returns CDR1 SGHKS and CDR2 YYEKEE (reference sequence). Trimming removed 4 bases at V and 5 bases at J, with 9 bases between. The CDR3 contains 12 residues. The CDR3 loop reads CASSIMGTEAFF. CDR3 sequence (DNA): TGTGCCAGCAGCATTATGGGAACTGAAGCTTTCTTT.

The rearrangement links TRBV12-3 or TRBV12-4 to TRBJ1-1, with TRBD1 as a possible D gene (6 bases). The germline V and J ends were trimmed by 3 bases and 11 bases, with 22 bases remaining between them. The CDR3 is 15 residues long. The CDR3 sequence is CASSFQGGGRKKAFF. The CDR3 DNA reads as TGTGCCAGCAGTTTTCAAGGAGGGGGTAGAAAGAAGGCTTTCTTT.

The chain uses TRBV18 and TRBJ2-2, with 10 positions matching TRBD1. With V trimmed by 3 bases and J by 4 bases, 14 bases remained unmatched. The germline V gene encodes CDR1 KGHSH and CDR2 LQKENI. The CDR3 totals 19 residues. The CDR3 loop is CASSPGNLIGTGATGELFF. The DNA of the CDR3 is TGTGCCAGCTCACCCGGAAATTTGATCGGGACAGGGGCCACCGGGGAGCTGTTTTTT.

This clonotype was seen at least ten times. J is TRBJ2-3 and V is TRBV5-1; D remains ambiguous. Germline loops: CDR1 SGHRS, CDR2 YFSETQ. The CDR3 runs 13 residues. Trimming removed 2 bases from V and 2 bases from J, with 6 bases in between. CDR3 loop: CASSFPATDTQYF. For the CDR3, the DNA is TGCGCCAGCAGCTTTCCGGCCACAGATACGCAGTATTTT. The full variable domain, in which reference TRBV5-1 and TRBJ2-3 provide the parts outside the CDR3, is KAGVTQTPRYLIKTRGQQVTLSCSPISGHRSVSWYQQTPGQGLQFLFEYFSETQRNKGNFPGRFSGRQFSNSRSEMNVSTLELGDSALYLCASSFPATDTQYFGPGTRLTVL.

The DNA for the CDR3 is TGTGCCAGCACCCTCACGCAGGGGACTGAAGCTTTCTTT. Translation gives CASTLTQGTEAFF. This chain uses TRBV28 with TRBJ1-1, with D possibly being TRBD1 (6 bases). The CDR3 extends over 13 amino acids. Trimming left V 7 bases short and J 5 bases short, with 14 bases between. Germline CDR1 MDHEN, CDR2 SYDVKM.

This clonotype was counted only a few times. The V gene is TRBV7-9, the J gene TRBJ2-3, with D unresolved. The length of the CDR3 is 17 residues. CDR1 is SEHNR and CDR2 is FQNEAQ in the germline V gene (reference sequence). V gave up 5 bases and J gave up 0 bases, with 18 bases separating them. DNA for the CDR3: TGTGCCAGCAGCCCAGCAGCTCTGGGCGTTAGCACAGATACGCAGTATTTT. Residues: CASSPAALGVSTDTQYF.

This clonotype was seen a handful of times. The chain links TRBV21-1 to TRBJ2-2; TRBD1 was called by the table and not checked on the DNA. TRBV21-1 is annotated as a pseudogene. This CDR3 region has 17 residues. This CDR3 is CASTFNGGHPNTGELFF. For the CDR3, the DNA is TGTGCCAGCACCTTTAACGGGGGACACCCGAACACCGGGGAGCTGTTTTTT.

This clonotype was recorded at least ten times. This chain uses TRBV20-1 with TRBJ2-1; 10 bases fit TRBD2. The junction had 7 bases not matched to a gene; V was cut back by 0 bases and J by 5 bases. The CDR3 contains 16 residues. The V gene's germline CDR1 is DFQATT and CDR2 SNEGSKA (reference sequence). The CDR3 bases are TGCAGTGCTAGAGATGAGAGCGGGAGGGGCGACAATGAGCAGTTCTTC. This translates into CSARDESGRGDNEQFF.

This clonotype was seen only a few times. The chain has TRBV20-1 and TRBJ2-7; weak D call: TRBD1 (6 bases). From germline, CDR1 is DFQATT and CDR2 SNEGSKA (reference sequence). This CDR3 is built from 13 residues. Deletions cut 8 bases from V and 5 bases from J, with 19 bases between. As DNA, the CDR3 is TGCAGTTCCCACGGGGACACCAAAAACGAGCAGTACTTC. The encoded protein is CSSHGDTKNEQYF.

V is TRBV6-2 or TRBV6-3 and J is TRBJ2-1; D remains ambiguous. The V gene lost 5 bases and the J gene lost 9 bases, with 14 bases spanning the gap. Germline assignment: CDR1 MNHEY and CDR2 SVGEGT. This CDR3 region has 13 residues. The CDR3 region is CASSLTTRVEQFF. As DNA, the CDR3 is TGTGCCAGCAGTCTCACCACTCGGGTTGAGCAGTTCTTC.

The rearrangement links TRBV6-6 to TRBJ2-7; D gene uncertain. V was cut by 0 bases and J by 3 bases, with 6 bases left in between. Germline CDR1 reads MNHNY; CDR2 reads SVGAGI (reference sequence). CDR3 length: 13 residues. CDR3 residues: CASSYSAFYEQYV. The CDR3 region has the DNA TGTGCCAGCAGTTACTCGGCCTTCTACGAGCAGTACGTC.